This T cell receptor (beta chain) was captured in a study of T cell repertoires in cytomegalovirus infection. MiXCR, applied by TCRdb to the reads, yields one record per CDR3 protein. The sample consists of about 830,000 distinct CDR3 sequences, 32% of them appearing once. There are 15 residues in the CDR3. Germline V gene data show CDR1 as LNHDA and CDR2 as SQIVND (reference sequence). Findings and limits, study-wide: The cumulative frequency of public TCR beta families distinguished individuals who carried CMV together with the relevant HLA.

This clonotype was picked up a small number of times. Its antigen is currently unknown. The germline gene is not matched at one end of the junction; a read error may be the cause. This TCR derives from a human donor in good health (CMV status not recorded). Some clones in this sample may be carry-over from other donors' samples. This sample comprised cultured CD8+ T cells from PBMCs, obtained from culture after CMV antigen stimulation. The J gene is TRBJ2-1, the V gene TRBV19; 9 bases fit TRBD1. The DNA of the CDR3 is TGTGCCAGTAGTGTAGACAGGGGGGACTACAATGAGCAGTTCTTC. Its protein product is CASSVDRGDYNEQFF. Full variable domain (outside the CDR3, taken from reference TRBV19 and TRBJ2-1): DGGITQSPKYLFRKEGQNVTLSCEQNLNHDAMYWYRQDPGQGLRLIYYSQIVNDFQKGDIAEGYSVSREKKESFPLTVTSAQKNPTAFYLCASSVDRGDYNEQFFGPGTRLTVL.